This T cell receptor (beta chain) appears in the sequencing data of a study of PD-L1 blockade in urothelial cancer. Study-wide context: Patients had undergone 0 to 3 prior chemotherapy regimens.

V was clipped by 4 bases and J by 0 bases, with 13 bases between them. The germline V gene encodes CDR1 PRHDT and CDR2 FYEKMQ (reference sequence). The CDR3 covers 16 residues. Sequencing used immunoSEQ multiplex PCR; TCRdb keeps in-frame clones, though not all of them. The repertoire consists of approximately 37,000 clones, with 83% occurring once and the leading ten covering roughly a sixth. Sequencing used PBMCs, obtained around atezolizumab (anti-PD-L1) treatment. J is TRBJ1-3 and V is TRBV13; weak D call: TRBD1 (6 bases). The sequence was obtained from a man aged 60 to 75 with urothelial cancer. The DNA for the CDR3 is TGTGCCAGCAGCTGGGGGCCTCTTGGCTCTGGAAACACCATATATTTT. Translation gives CASSWGPLGSGNTIYF.